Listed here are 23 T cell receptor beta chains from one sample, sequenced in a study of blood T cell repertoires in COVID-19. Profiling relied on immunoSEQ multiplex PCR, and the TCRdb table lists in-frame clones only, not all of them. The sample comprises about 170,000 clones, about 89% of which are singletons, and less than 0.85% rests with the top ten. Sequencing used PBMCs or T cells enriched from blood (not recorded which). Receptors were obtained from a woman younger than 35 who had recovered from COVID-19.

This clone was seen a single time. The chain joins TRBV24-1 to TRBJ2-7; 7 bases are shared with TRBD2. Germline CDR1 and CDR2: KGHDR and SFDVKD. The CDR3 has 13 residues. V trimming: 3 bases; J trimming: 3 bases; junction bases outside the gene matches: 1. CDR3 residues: CATSDAGVYEQYF. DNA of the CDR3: TGTGCCACCAGTGATGCGGGGGTCTACGAGCAGTACTTC.

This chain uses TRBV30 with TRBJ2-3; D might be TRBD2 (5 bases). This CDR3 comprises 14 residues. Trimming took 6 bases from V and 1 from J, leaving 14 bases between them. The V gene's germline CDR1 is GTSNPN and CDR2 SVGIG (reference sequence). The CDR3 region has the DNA TGTGCCTGCGGGCTAGCTGTTCGCACAGATACGCAGTATTTT. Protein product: CACGLAVRTDTQYF.

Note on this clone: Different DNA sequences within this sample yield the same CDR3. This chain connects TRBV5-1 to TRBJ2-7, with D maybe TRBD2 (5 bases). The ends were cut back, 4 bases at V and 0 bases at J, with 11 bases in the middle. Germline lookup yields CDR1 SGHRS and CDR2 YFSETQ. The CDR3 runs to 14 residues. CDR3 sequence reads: CASSLGGSSYEQYF. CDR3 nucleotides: TGCGCCAGCAGCCTTGGAGGCTCCTCCTACGAGCAGTACTTC.

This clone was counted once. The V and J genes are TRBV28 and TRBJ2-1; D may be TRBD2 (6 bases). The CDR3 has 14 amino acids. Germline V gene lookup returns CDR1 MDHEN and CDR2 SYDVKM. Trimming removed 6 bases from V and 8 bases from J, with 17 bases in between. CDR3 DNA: TGTGCCAGCAGCCCTCGACCACCGGGGGATGAGCAGTTCTTC. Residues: CASSPRPPGDEQFF.

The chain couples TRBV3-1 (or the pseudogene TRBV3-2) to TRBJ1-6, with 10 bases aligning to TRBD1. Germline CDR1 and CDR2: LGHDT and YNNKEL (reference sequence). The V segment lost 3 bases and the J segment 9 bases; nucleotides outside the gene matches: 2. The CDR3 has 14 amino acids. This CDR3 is CASSQGQGSSPLHF. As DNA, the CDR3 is TGTGCCAGCAGCCAGGGACAGGGGAGTTCACCCCTCCACTTT.

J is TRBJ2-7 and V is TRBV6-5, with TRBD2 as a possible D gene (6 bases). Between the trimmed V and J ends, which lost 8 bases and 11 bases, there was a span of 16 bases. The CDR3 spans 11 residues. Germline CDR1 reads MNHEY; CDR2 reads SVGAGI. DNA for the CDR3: TGTGCCAGCGGGACTCCAGGTGAAAAGTACTTC. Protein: CASGTPGEKYF.

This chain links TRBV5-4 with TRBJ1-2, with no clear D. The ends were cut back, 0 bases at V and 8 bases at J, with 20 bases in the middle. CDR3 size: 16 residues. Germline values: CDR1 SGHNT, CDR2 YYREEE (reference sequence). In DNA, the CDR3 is TGTGCCAGCAGCTTGGGGCCCCCGGGGTTTCTCAAAGGCTACACCTTC. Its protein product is CASSLGPPGFLKGYTF.

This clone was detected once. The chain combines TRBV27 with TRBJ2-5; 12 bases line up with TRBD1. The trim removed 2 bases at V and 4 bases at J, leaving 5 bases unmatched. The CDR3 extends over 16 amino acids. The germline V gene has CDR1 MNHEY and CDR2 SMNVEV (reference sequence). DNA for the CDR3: TGTGCCAGCAGTTTACGAGGGACAGGGGGCCCAGAGACCCAGTACTTC. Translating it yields CASSLRGTGGPETQYF.

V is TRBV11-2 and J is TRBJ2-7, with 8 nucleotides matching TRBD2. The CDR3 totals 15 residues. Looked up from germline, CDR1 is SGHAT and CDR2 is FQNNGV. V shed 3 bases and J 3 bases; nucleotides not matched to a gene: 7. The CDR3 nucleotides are TGTGCCAGCAGCTTCCCGGGAAGCGGGAGCTACGAGCAGTACTTC. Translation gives CASSFPGSGSYEQYF. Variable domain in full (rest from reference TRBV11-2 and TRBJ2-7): EAGVAQSPRYKIIEKRQSVAFWCNPISGHATLYWYQQILGQGPKLLIQFQNNGVVDDSQLPKDRFSAERLKGVDSTLKIQPAKLEDSAVYLCASSFPGSGSYEQYFGPGTRLTVT.

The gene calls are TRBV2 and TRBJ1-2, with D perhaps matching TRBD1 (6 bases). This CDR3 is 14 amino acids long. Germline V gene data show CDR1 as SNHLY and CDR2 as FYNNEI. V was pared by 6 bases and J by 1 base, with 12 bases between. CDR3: CASSRGQRNYGYTF. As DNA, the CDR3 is TGTGCCAGCAGCAGGGGCCAGCGTAACTATGGCTACACCTTC.

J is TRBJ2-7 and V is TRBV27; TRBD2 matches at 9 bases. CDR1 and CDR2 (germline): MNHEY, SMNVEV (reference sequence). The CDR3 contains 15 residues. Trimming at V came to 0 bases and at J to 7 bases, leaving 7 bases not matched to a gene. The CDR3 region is CASSLSLAGEVEQYF. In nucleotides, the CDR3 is TGTGCCAGCAGTTTATCGTTAGCGGGAGAAGTTGAGCAGTACTTC.

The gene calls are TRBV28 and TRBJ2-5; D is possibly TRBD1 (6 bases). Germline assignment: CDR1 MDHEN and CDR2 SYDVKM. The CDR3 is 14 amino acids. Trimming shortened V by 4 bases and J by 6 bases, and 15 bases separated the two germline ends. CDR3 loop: CASSSYRVQKTQYF. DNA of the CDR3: TGTGCCAGCAGTTCCTACAGGGTGCAAAAGACCCAGTACTTC. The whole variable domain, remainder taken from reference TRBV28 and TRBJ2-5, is DVKVTQSSRYLVKRTGEKVFLECVQDMDHENMFWYRQDPGLGLRLIYFSYDVKMKEKGDIPEGYSVSREKKERFSLILESASTNQTSMYLCASSSYRVQKTQYFGPGTRLLVL.

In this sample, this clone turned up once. The CDR3 protein is CSDTGTGDWGEQFF. The CDR3 bases are TGCAGCGACACCGGGACAGGGGATTGGGGTGAGCAGTTCTTC. The genes are TRBV29-1 and TRBJ2-1; 10 bases line up with TRBD1. CDR3 length: 14 residues. Germline trimming cut 7 bases from V and 9 bases from J; bases unmatched to any gene: 12. Germline CDR1 SQVTM, CDR2 ANQGSEA.

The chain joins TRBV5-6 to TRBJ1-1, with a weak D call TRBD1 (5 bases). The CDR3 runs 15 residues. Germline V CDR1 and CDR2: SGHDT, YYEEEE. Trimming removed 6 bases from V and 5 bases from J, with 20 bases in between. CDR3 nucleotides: TGTGCCAGCAACGTGAAGCGGGGGGAGGAAACTGAAGCTTTCTTT. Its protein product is CASNVKRGEETEAFF.

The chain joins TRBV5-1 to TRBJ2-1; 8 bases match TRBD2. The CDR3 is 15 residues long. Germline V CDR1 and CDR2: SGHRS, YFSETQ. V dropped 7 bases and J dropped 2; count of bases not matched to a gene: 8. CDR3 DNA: TGCGCCAGCGGGGTAGCGGGACCAACCTACAATGAGCAGTTCTTC. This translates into CASGVAGPTYNEQFF.

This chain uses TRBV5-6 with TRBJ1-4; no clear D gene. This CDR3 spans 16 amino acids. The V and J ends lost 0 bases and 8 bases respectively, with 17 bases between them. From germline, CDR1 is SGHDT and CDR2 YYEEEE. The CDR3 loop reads CASSLGTGRRREKLFF. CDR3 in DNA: TGTGCCAGCAGCTTGGGTACGGGAAGGCGGAGGGAAAAACTGTTTTTT.

Here the CDR3 DNA reads TGTGCCAGCAGCCTCCCGGGTGTCGAGGAGACCCAGTACTTC. This codes for CASSLPGVEETQYF. This rearrangement joins TRBV6-5 to TRBJ2-5; D not resolved. V lost 6 bases, J lost 5 bases, and 16 bases lay in between. This CDR3 has 14 amino acids. Germline assignment: CDR1 MNHEY and CDR2 SVGAGI.

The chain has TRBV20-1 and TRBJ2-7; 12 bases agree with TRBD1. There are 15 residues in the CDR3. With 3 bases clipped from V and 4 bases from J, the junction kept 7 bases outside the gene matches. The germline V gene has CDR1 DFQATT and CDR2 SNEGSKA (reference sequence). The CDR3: CSASSRDRGPYEQYF. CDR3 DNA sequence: TGCAGTGCTAGTAGTAGGGACAGGGGGCCGTACGAGCAGTACTTC.

The CDR3 DNA is TGTGCCAGCAGCTATTCCTTTAGCGGTAGCTCCTACAATGAGCAGTTCTTC. Its protein is CASSYSFSGSSYNEQFF. V and J are TRBV11-2 and TRBJ2-1, with D perhaps matching TRBD2 (6 bases). Trimming took 4 bases from V and 0 from J, leaving 16 bases between them. This CDR3 region has 17 residues. Germline CDR1 is SGHAT and CDR2 is FQNNGV. Full variable domain (remainder filled in from reference TRBV11-2 and TRBJ2-1): EAGVAQSPRYKIIEKRQSVAFWCNPISGHATLYWYQQILGQGPKLLIQFQNNGVVDDSQLPKDRFSAERLKGVDSTLKIQPAKLEDSAVYLCASSYSFSGSSYNEQFFGPGTRLTVL.

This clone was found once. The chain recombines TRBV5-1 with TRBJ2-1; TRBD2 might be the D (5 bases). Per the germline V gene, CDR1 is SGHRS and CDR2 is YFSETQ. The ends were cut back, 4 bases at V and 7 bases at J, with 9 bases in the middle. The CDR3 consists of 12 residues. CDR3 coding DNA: TGCGCCAGCAGCCTGGCGGGTAATGAGCAGTTCTTC. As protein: CASSLAGNEQFF.

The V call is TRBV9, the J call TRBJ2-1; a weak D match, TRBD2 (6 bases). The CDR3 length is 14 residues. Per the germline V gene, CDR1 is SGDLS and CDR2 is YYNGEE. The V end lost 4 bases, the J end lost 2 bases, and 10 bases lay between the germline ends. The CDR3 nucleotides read TGTGCCAGCAGCCCGGGGGAGACCTACAATGAGCAGTTCTTC. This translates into CASSPGETYNEQFF.

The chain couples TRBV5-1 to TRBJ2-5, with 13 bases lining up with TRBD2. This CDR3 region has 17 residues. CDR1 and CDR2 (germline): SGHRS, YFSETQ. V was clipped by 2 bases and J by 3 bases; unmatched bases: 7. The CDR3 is CASSLGLAGAWEETQYF. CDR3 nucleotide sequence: TGCGCCAGCAGCTTAGGACTAGCGGGAGCGTGGGAAGAGACCCAGTACTTC.

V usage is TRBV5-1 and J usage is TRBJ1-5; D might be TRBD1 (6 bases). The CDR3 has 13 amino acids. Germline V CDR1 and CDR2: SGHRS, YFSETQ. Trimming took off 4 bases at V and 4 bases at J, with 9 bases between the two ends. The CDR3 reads CASSVGQNQPQHF. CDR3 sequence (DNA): TGCGCCAGCAGCGTTGGACAGAATCAGCCCCAGCATTTT.